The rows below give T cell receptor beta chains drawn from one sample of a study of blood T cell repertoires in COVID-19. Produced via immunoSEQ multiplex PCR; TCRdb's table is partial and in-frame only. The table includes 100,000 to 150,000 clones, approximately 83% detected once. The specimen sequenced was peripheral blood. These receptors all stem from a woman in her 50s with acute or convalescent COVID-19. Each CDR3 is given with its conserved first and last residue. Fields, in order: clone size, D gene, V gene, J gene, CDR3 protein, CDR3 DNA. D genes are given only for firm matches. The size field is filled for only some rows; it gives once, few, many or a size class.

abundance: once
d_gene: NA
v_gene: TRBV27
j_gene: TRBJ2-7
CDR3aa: CASSLSPLTYEQYF
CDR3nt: TGTGCCAGCAGTTTATCCCCACTAACCTACGAGCAGTACTTC

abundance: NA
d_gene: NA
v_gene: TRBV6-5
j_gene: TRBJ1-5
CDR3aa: CASKLPGVNQPQHF
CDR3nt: TGTGCCAGCAAACTACCTGGCGTGAATCAGCCCCAGCATTTT

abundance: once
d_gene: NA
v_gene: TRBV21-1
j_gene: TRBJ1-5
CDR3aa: CASSKALFSSGVGDNQPQHF
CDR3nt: TGTGCCAGCAGCAAAGCGCTTTTTTCCTCAGGGGTGGGGGATAATCAGCCCCAGCATTTT

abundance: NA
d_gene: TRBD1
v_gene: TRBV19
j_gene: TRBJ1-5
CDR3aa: CASSRRDRGSVGNQPQHF
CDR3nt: TGTGCCAGTAGCCGACGGGACAGGGGGTCTGTTGGCAATCAGCCCCAGCATTTT

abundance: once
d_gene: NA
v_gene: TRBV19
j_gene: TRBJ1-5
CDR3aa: CASTQGGGIPPRQPQHF
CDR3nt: TGTGCCAGTACCCAAGGGGGGGGAATTCCACCTAGGCAGCCCCAGCATTTT

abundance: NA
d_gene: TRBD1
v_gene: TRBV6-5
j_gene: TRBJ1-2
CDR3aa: CATTGAYGYTF
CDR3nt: TGTGCCACTACAGGGGCCTATGGCTACACCTTC

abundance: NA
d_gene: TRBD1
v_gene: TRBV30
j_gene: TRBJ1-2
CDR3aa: CAWVSGTGSYGYTF
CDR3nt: TGTGCCTGGGTCTCCGGGACAGGATCTTATGGCTACACCTTC

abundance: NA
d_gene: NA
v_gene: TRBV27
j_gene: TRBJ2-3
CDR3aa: CASSPSFYLPTDTQYF
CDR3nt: TGTGCCAGCAGTCCCAGTTTTTATCTCCCCACAGATACGCAGTATTTT

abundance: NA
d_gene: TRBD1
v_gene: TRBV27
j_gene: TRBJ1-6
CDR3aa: CASSLLGDRRSYNSPLHF
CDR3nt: TGTGCCAGCAGTTTATTAGGGGACAGACGCTCCTATAATTCACCCCTCCACTTT

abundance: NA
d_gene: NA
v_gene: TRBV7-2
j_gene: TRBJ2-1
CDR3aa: CASSPEPGSYNEQFF
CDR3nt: TGTGCCAGCAGCCCTGAGCCCGGCTCCTACAATGAGCAGTTCTTC

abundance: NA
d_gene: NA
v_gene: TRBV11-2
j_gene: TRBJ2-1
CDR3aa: CASSLVGQIHNEQFF
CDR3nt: TGTGCCAGCAGCTTAGTGGGCCAGATCCACAATGAGCAGTTCTTC

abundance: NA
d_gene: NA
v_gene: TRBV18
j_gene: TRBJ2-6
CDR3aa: CASSPGPLEANVLTF
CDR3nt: TGTGCCAGCTCACCAGGGCCTCTGGAGGCCAACGTCCTGACTTTC

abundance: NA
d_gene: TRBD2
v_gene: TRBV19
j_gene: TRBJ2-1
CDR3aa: CASSISGGARRGEQFF
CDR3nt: TGTGCCAGTAGTATAAGCGGGGGGGCTAGACGTGGTGAGCAGTTCTTC

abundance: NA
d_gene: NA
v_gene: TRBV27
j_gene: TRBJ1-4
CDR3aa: CASSILRTSGGEKLFF
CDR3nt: TGTGCCAGCAGTATCCTTCGGACTTCCGGGGGGGAAAAACTGTTTTTT

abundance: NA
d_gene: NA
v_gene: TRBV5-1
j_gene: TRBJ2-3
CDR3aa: CASSLSSGGTDTQYF
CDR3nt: TGCGCCAGCAGCTTGAGTTCAGGGGGCACAGATACGCAGTATTTT

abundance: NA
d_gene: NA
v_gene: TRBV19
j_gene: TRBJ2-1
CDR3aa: CASSIDRLPRPEQFF
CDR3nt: TGTGCCAGTAGTATAGATCGGCTGCCCAGGCCTGAGCAGTTCTTC

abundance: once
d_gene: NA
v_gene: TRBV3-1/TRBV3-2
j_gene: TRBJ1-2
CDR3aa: CASSQDGPRIRSTGYTF
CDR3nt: TGTGCCAGCAGCCAAGATGGGCCACGGATCCGTTCAACTGGCTACACCTTC

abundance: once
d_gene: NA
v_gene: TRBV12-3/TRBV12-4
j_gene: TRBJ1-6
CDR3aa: CASSPRDPSPLHF
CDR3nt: TGTGCCAGCAGTCCCAGGGATCCCTCACCCCTCCACTTT